This T cell receptor (beta chain) stems from a study of shared clonotypes between healthy human individuals. Study-wide results and limits: Clonotypes shared by all four donors outscored non-shared clonotypes in generation probability. The study's rarefaction showed incomplete sorted-subset sequencing despite large depth.

This clone has a handful of counts. Its antigen is still unknown. Researchers ran the assay at a deep level. Original analysis: ImmunoSEQ gave junction-only sequences without quality scores, so filtering differed. Here immunoSEQ multiplex PCR was the method, and the copy in TCRdb shows in-frame clones only, minus some. V and J calls and clone size are as listed in that table; D and trimming were resolved from the DNA. This sample has approximately 940,000 clones; 70% to 85% occur once, and the top ten carry around 1.5%. What was sequenced was memory CD4+ T cells sorted from blood. Subset described: CD45RA-negative fraction. The source of this sequence is a man aged 18 to 30 in good health.

This chain's CDR3 is CASSTTGVGNQPQHF. The CDR3 DNA sequence: TGTGCCAGTAGTACCACGGGGGTAGGTAATCAGCCCCAGCATTTT. The chain employs TRBV19 and TRBJ1-5; perhaps TRBD1 as D (5 bases). The CDR3 has 15 residues. V was trimmed by 4 bases and J by 4 bases, leaving 14 bases between them. Germline V gene lookup returns CDR1 LNHDA and CDR2 SQIVND (reference sequence).